Below are 29 T cell receptor beta chains sequenced from a single sample in a study of T cell responses to AZD1222 COVID-19 vaccine. The protocol was immunoSEQ multiplex PCR, while the TCRdb copy is restricted to in-frame clones and leaves out a portion. Found here are roughly 80,000 clones, about nine tenths of them singletons; the top ten hold 2.5% to 4%. Sequenced here: peripheral blood, sampled 28 days after the second AZD1222 dose. These receptors came from an adult who received the AZD1222 COVID-19 vaccine.

CDR3 sequence: CASSYTGGNTEAFF. The CDR3 DNA reads TGCGCCAGCAGCTATACAGGGGGCAACACTGAAGCTTTCTTT. The chain carries TRBV5-1 and TRBJ1-1, with 9 bases lining up with TRBD1. Germline CDR1 is SGHRS and CDR2 is YFSETQ. The CDR3 covers 14 residues. With V trimmed by 3 bases and J by 2 bases, 2 bases remained unmatched. Filled out from reference TRBV5-1 and TRBJ1-1, the complete variable domain reads KAGVTQTPRYLIKTRGQQVTLSCSPISGHRSVSWYQQTPGQGLQFLFEYFSETQRNKGNFPGRFSGRQFSNSRSEMNVSTLELGDSALYLCASSYTGGNTEAFFGQGTRLTVV.

The rearrangement joins TRBV27 to TRBJ1-2; D is unresolved. This CDR3 has 16 amino acids. V gave up 5 bases and J gave up 2 bases, with 18 bases separating them. CDR1 is MNHEY, CDR2 SMNVEV, per germline (reference sequence). The CDR3 sequence: CASSLTLAGVNYGYTF. The CDR3, as DNA: TGTGCCAGCAGTCTAACGCTGGCAGGAGTAAACTATGGCTACACCTTC.

The V and J genes are TRBV6-5 and TRBJ2-7; D is tentatively TRBD1 or TRBD2 (5 bases each). The CDR3 extends over 15 amino acids. CDR1 is MNHEY and CDR2 is SVGAGI in the germline V gene. The V end was cut by 6 bases, the J end by 4 bases, with 19 bases between. CDR3 nucleotides: TGTGCCAGCAGCCGTGACAGCCGGGGTGATTACGAGCAGTACTTC. This encodes CASSRDSRGDYEQYF.

The V call is TRBV29-1, the J call TRBJ1-2; D call uncertain. Trimming stripped 6 bases from V and 0 bases from J, with 14 bases between. Germline CDR1 and CDR2: SQVTM and ANQGSEA. The CDR3 is 14 amino acids. The CDR3 loop reads CSVYLQLANYGYTF. The CDR3 DNA sequence: TGCAGCGTATATTTGCAGTTAGCTAACTATGGCTACACCTTC.

The chain couples TRBV3-1 (or the pseudogene TRBV3-2) to TRBJ2-3, with D uncertain. Germline V gene lookup returns CDR1 LGHDT and CDR2 YNNKEL (reference sequence). Trimming removed 1 base from V and 2 bases from J, with 7 bases in between. There are 14 residues in the CDR3. The CDR3 nucleotides are TGTGCCAGCAGCCAAGCTGTGGACACAGATACGCAGTATTTT. Amino acids: CASSQAVDTDTQYF.

The V call is TRBV5-6, the J call TRBJ1-4, with a tentative D call TRBD1 (5 bases). Germline CDR1 reads SGHDT; CDR2 reads YYEEEE. The CDR3 runs 16 residues. Trimming took off 4 bases at V and 7 bases at J, with 20 bases between the two ends. This chain's CDR3 is CASSRGRGAISEKLFF. Written as DNA, the CDR3 is TGTGCCAGCAGCCGAGGCCGGGGCGCGATCAGTGAAAAACTGTTTTTT.

The CDR3 is CSASKQNSGNTIYF. CDR3 bases: TGCAGTGCTAGTAAGCAGAACTCTGGAAACACCATATATTTT. The rearrangement joins TRBV20-1 to TRBJ1-3; D is ambiguous. The V gene's germline CDR1 is DFQATT and CDR2 SNEGSKA (reference sequence). The CDR3 runs to 14 residues. V was shortened by 3 bases and J by 0 bases, with 9 bases between the two germline ends.

Only a few counts were recorded for this clone. The chain is built from TRBV27 and TRBJ1-2; TRBD1 matches at 7 bases. The V gene end was trimmed by 3 bases and the J gene end by 7 bases; junction bases not matched to a gene: 8. This CDR3 has 14 amino acids. CDR1 and CDR2 (germline): MNHEY, SMNVEV (reference sequence). Here the CDR3 reads CASSFREGARGYTF. The CDR3 DNA reads as TGTGCCAGCAGTTTCCGAGAGGGGGCGCGTGGCTACACCTTC.

This clone came up once. This sequence joins TRBV11-3 and TRBJ2-2; 10 nucleotides line up with TRBD1. This CDR3 has 17 amino acids. The V gene's germline CDR1 is SGHNT and CDR2 YENEEA. Trimming at V came to 0 bases and at J to 4 bases, leaving 5 bases not matched to a gene. CDR3 protein: CASSLDLRTGGTGELFF. CDR3 nucleotides: TGTGCCAGCAGCTTAGATCTTAGGACAGGGGGCACCGGGGAGCTGTTTTTT.

J is TRBJ1-1 and V is TRBV9; unclear D gene. Trimming cost V 4 bases and J 1 base, with 14 bases left between them. This CDR3 has 15 residues. CDR1 is SGDLS, CDR2 YYNGEE, per germline. The CDR3 is CASSPRGNTNTEAFF. The CDR3 bases are TGTGCCAGCAGCCCAAGAGGAAACACGAACACTGAAGCTTTCTTT.

The V call is TRBV20-1, the J call TRBJ2-2; D perhaps matches TRBD1 (6 bases). Trimming left V 3 bases short and J 3 bases short, with 11 bases between. Looked up from germline, CDR1 is DFQATT and CDR2 is SNEGSKA (reference sequence). The CDR3 has 14 amino acids. The DNA for the CDR3 is TGCAGTGCTAGTCAAGGGGGAGACACCGGGGAGCTGTTTTTT. Residues: CSASQGGDTGELFF.

The chain combines TRBV10-3 with TRBJ1-1; possible D gene TRBD1, 5 bases. The length of the CDR3 is 14 residues. V lost 0 bases, J lost 5 bases, and 10 bases lay in between. Germline V gene lookup returns CDR1 ENHRY and CDR2 SYGVKD. DNA of the CDR3: TGTGCCATCAGTGAGTCGGGGGGGTGGACTGAAGCTTTCTTT. Protein product: CAISESGGWTEAFF.

The chain employs TRBV29-1 and TRBJ2-7, with 7 bases identical to TRBD2. Per germline, CDR1 SQVTM and CDR2 ANQGSEA. The V and J ends lost 3 bases and 6 bases, in that order; junction bases with no gene match: 8. This CDR3 has 13 amino acids. The CDR3, as DNA: TGCAGCGTTGACCGGGGGAGGGGTCGCGAGCAGTACTTC. It encodes CSVDRGRGREQYF.

The rearrangement uses TRBV5-1 and TRBJ1-1, with D tentatively TRBD1 (5 bases). Germline V gene lookup returns CDR1 SGHRS and CDR2 YFSETQ. The V end lost 4 bases, the J end lost 3 bases, and 10 bases lay between the germline ends. The CDR3 runs 13 residues. The CDR3 nucleotides read TGCGCCAGCAGCAGTGGACAACACACTGAAGCTTTCTTT. It is translated as CASSSGQHTEAFF.

The chain links TRBV5-1 to TRBJ2-7, with D unclear. The V end was cut by 4 bases, the J end by 3 bases, with 8 bases between. The CDR3 extends over 12 amino acids. Germline V gene lookup returns CDR1 SGHRS and CDR2 YFSETQ. CDR3 protein: CASSPVGYEQYF. The CDR3 DNA follows: TGCGCCAGCAGCCCGGTCGGCTACGAGCAGTACTTC.

The rearrangement links TRBV12-3 or TRBV12-4 to TRBJ1-5, with a possible D match to TRBD1 (6 bases). Trimming took off 4 bases at V and 7 bases at J, with 11 bases between the two ends. This CDR3 comprises 13 residues. The CDR3 loop is CASSWTVGQPQHF. The DNA for the CDR3 is TGTGCCAGCAGTTGGACAGTTGGACAGCCCCAGCATTTT.

This clone was picked up a small number of times. This rearrangement joins TRBV2 to TRBJ1-2; 8 nucleotides match TRBD1. Germline values: CDR1 SNHLY, CDR2 FYNNEI. CDR3 size: 14 residues. V lost 6 bases to trimming and J lost 7 bases; unmatched junction nucleotides: 10. CDR3 coding DNA: TGTGCCAGCAGCGACAGGGGTGGCGCCTCTGGCTACACCTTC. Amino acids: CASSDRGGASGYTF.

The chain combines TRBV10-3 with TRBJ1-3; D is unclear. This CDR3 contains 14 residues. Germline CDR1 is ENHRY and CDR2 is SYGVKD. V gave up 2 bases and J gave up 0 bases, with 5 bases separating them. CDR3 DNA: TGTGCCATCAGTGAGAGGAGCTCTGGAAACACCATATATTTT. Translated: CAISERSSGNTIYF.

This chain joins TRBV11-2 and TRBJ1-1; 7 bases match TRBD1. There are 14 residues in the CDR3. Germline-derived CDR1 and CDR2 are SGHAT and FQNNGV. V lost 5 bases and J lost 10; bases outside the gene matches: 13. The chain's CDR3 is CASSDRDSAMAAFF. The CDR3 DNA reads TGTGCCAGCAGCGACCGGGACAGCGCAATGGCAGCTTTCTTT.

The chain links TRBV20-1 to TRBJ2-5; tentatively, D is TRBD2 (6 bases). The germline CDR1 and CDR2 sequences are DFQATT and SNEGSKA (reference sequence). Trimming took off 3 bases at V and 4 bases at J, with 15 bases between the two ends. The CDR3 is 14 residues long. The CDR3 nucleotides read TGCAGTGCTAGTCCCAGACTAGAATCAGAGACCCAGTACTTC. It yields the protein CSASPRLESETQYF.

This sequence joins TRBV4-3 and TRBJ2-7; D remains ambiguous. The germline CDR1 and CDR2 sequences are LGHNA and YSLEER. V gave up 2 bases and J gave up 4 bases, with 9 bases separating them. The CDR3 runs 13 residues. CDR3 coding DNA: TGCGCCAGCAGCCAAAACACGGGTTACGAGCAGTACTTC. Amino acids: CASSQNTGYEQYF.

V and J are TRBV19 and TRBJ1-5; 8 bases agree with TRBD1. The junction had 12 bases not matched to a gene; V was cut back by 6 bases and J by 8 bases. This CDR3 has 15 amino acids. Germline-derived CDR1 and CDR2 are LNHDA and SQIVND (reference sequence). The CDR3 bases are TGTGCCAGTAGAAGGATTGGACAGGGAGGAGAGCCCCAGCATTTT. As protein: CASRRIGQGGEPQHF.

This chain joins TRBV27 and TRBJ1-2, with D hard to call. Germline values: CDR1 MNHEY, CDR2 SMNVEV (reference sequence). The CDR3 is 13 amino acids. Trimming took off 3 bases at V and 2 bases at J, with 7 bases between the two ends. CDR3 amino acids: CASSFAGNYGYTF. The CDR3 DNA reads as TGTGCCAGCAGTTTTGCCGGGAACTATGGCTACACCTTC.

The J gene is TRBJ2-7, the V gene TRBV19, with D unresolved. In germline, CDR1 is LNHDA, CDR2 SQIVND (reference sequence). The CDR3 length is 14 residues. Trimming removed 5 bases from V and 0 bases from J, with 11 bases in between. CDR3 coding DNA: TGTGCCAGTAGTTTGGAGACAAGCTCCTACGAGCAGTACTTC. It yields the protein CASSLETSSYEQYF.

The chain recombines TRBV5-1 with TRBJ1-4; 7 bases agree with TRBD1. V gave up 2 bases and J gave up 3 bases; unmatched junction bases: 10. Germline CDR1 is SGHRS and CDR2 is YFSETQ. This CDR3 has 17 residues. The CDR3 DNA follows: TGCGCCAGCAGCTTTGACAGGGCGAGGAGGGCTAATGAAAAACTGTTTTTT. Amino acids: CASSFDRARRANEKLFF.

The chain has TRBV6-5 and TRBJ2-2; 11 bases are a match to TRBD1. The ends lost 10 bases at V and 2 bases at J; junction bases unmatched: 6. There are 15 residues in the CDR3. CDR1 and CDR2 from the germline V gene are MNHEY and SVGAGI. CDR3: CAMDRGQVNTGELFF. In DNA form, the CDR3 reads TGTGCCATGGACAGGGGGCAGGTTAACACCGGGGAGCTGTTTTTT.

The rearrangement links TRBV5-1 to TRBJ2-7; a weak D match, TRBD1 (6 bases). V shed 1 base and J shed 0 bases, with 8 bases lying between them. Germline V lookup: CDR1 SGHRS, CDR2 YFSETQ. The CDR3 is 14 amino acids. CDR3 loop: CASSLQGTSYEQYF. The CDR3 DNA reads as TGCGCCAGCAGCTTGCAGGGGACCTCCTACGAGCAGTACTTC.

This clone was counted once. This chain uses TRBV6-5 with TRBJ1-4; D gene unclear. This CDR3 has 12 residues. V lost 4 bases and J lost 4, with 4 bases in between. The germline V gene has CDR1 MNHEY and CDR2 SVGAGI. The DNA of the CDR3 is TGTGCCAGCAGTTCCCTTAATGAAAAACTGTTTTTT. Translating gives CASSSLNEKLFF.

The chain uses TRBV12-3 or TRBV12-4 and TRBJ2-7; perhaps TRBD2 as D (5 bases). CDR3 length equals 12 residues. V shed 5 bases and J shed 4 bases, with 9 bases lying between them. This CDR3 is CASSLTRYEQYF. The CDR3 DNA sequence: TGTGCCAGCAGTCTTACTAGATACGAGCAGTACTTC.